The clone carrying this T cell receptor beta chain was observed many times. The record originates from a study of T-cell reconstitution after alpha-beta-depleted transplantation in children. As it was prepared, the TCRbeta library received unique molecular identifiers. One entry per CDR3 protein results from TCRdb running MiXCR on the PCR reads. The sample lists hundreds of thousands of distinct CDR3 sequences, approximately 16% occurring once. The CDR3 has 15 residues. Germline assignment: CDR1 MRHNA and CDR2 SNTAGT. V lost 0 bases and J lost 3, with 8 bases in between. This sequence originates from a human donor who donated a stem cell graft to a child with acute myeloid leukemia. The starting material was PBMCs from the stem cell graft donor, obtained from the stem cell graft. The V call is TRBV6-4, the J call TRBJ2-2; weak D call: TRBD1 (6 bases). CDR3 in DNA: TGTGCCAGCAGTGACTCGTCAGGGGACACCGGGGAGCTGTTTTTT. It codes for CASSDSSGDTGELFF.